The present T cell receptor (beta chain) was sequenced within a study of T cells in Graves' hyperthyroidism and ophthalmopathy. The wider study: Once the initial diagnosis was made, peripheral blood was obtained before any treatment.

It was RNA transcripts that yielded the amplified TCR beta CDR3 regions. First-round RT-PCR with HTBI primers amplified the TCR CDR3 region. TCRdb re-called the multiplex PCR reads through MiXCR, storing one row per CDR3 protein. The sample has about 380,000 distinct CDR3 sequences; roughly 20% are singletons. Worth noting for this clonotype: Its antigen is unknown.

The CDR3 is 15 amino acids. Losses at the gene ends were 5 bases for V and 4 bases for J; bases not matched to a gene: 6. Looked up from germline, CDR1 is SNHLY and CDR2 is FYNNEI. Study-wide results and limits: Among clonotypes expanded in thyroid above 0.001, most were also found in blood.

The chain combines TRBV2 with TRBJ1-2; 11 nucleotides line up with TRBD1. The TCR was taken from a man aged 18 to 29 with Graves' ophthalmopathy. The specimen was blood. CDR3 region: CASSTGQGASYGYTF. CDR3 nucleotide sequence: TGTGCCAGCAGTACAGGACAGGGGGCAAGCTATGGCTACACCTTC. Supplemented by reference TRBV2 and TRBJ1-2, the full variable domain reads EPEVTQTPSHQVTQMGQEVILRCVPISNHLYFYWYRQILGQKVEFLVSFYNNEISEKSEIFDDQFSVERPDGSNFTLKIRSTKLEDSAMYFCASSTGQGASYGYTFGSGTRLTVV.